These 30 T cell receptor beta chains were all obtained from the same sample, sequenced in a study of cytomegalovirus exposure and HLA in healthy donors. The PCR made use of 60 Vbeta and 13 Jbeta primers. Profiling relied on immunoSEQ multiplex PCR, and the TCRdb table lists in-frame clones only, not all of them. The table records fewer than 200,000 clones, 68% of them present only once. Material: PBMCs. Source of these receptors: a man aged 50 to 59 in good health and CMV-seronegative.

V and J are TRBV29-1 and TRBJ2-5; weak D call: TRBD2 (5 bases). Germline V gene data show CDR1 as SQVTM and CDR2 as ANQGSEA. The CDR3 totals 13 residues. Trimming shortened V by 7 bases and J by 1 base, and 13 bases separated the two germline ends. CDR3 bases: TGCAGCGCAACGGGAAACGGCCAAGAGACCCAGTACTTC. Protein product: CSATGNGQETQYF.

This clone was counted only a few times. This rearrangement joins TRBV6-5 to TRBJ2-2; no clear D gene. This CDR3 has 11 residues. Deletions cut 1 base from V and 8 bases from J, with 2 bases between. CDR1 and CDR2 (germline): MNHEY, SVGAGI. DNA of the CDR3: TGTGCCAGCAGTTACTTAGGGGAGCTGTTTTTT. Protein product: CASSYLGELFF.

The genes are TRBV6-5 and TRBJ1-3; unclear D gene. The germline CDR1 and CDR2 sequences are MNHEY and SVGAGI. Trimming pared 0 bases from V and 0 bases from J, leaving 9 bases between. The CDR3 has 16 residues. As DNA, the CDR3 is TGTGCCAGCAGTTACTCCCGCGGTAGCTCTGGAAACACCATATATTTT. Amino acid sequence: CASSYSRGSSGNTIYF.

This clone was picked up a small number of times. CDR3 residues: CASSLQGVRYEQYF. In DNA, the CDR3 is TGCGCCAGCAGCTTGCAGGGTGTCCGGTACGAGCAGTACTTC. The genes are TRBV5-1 and TRBJ2-7; TRBD1 might be the D (5 bases). The CDR3 covers 14 residues. Germline CDR1 reads SGHRS; CDR2 reads YFSETQ. Trimming left V 1 base short and J 4 bases short, with 12 bases between. Variable domain in full (rest from reference TRBV5-1 and TRBJ2-7): KAGVTQTPRYLIKTRGQQVTLSCSPISGHRSVSWYQQTPGQGLQFLFEYFSETQRNKGNFPGRFSGRQFSNSRSEMNVSTLELGDSALYLCASSLQGVRYEQYFGPGTRLTVT.

The chain has TRBV11-2 and TRBJ2-7; 9 nucleotides line up with TRBD1. This CDR3 spans 16 amino acids. V lost 6 bases, J lost 0 bases, and 9 bases stayed unmatched. CDR1 and CDR2 (germline): SGHAT, FQNNGV. CDR3 coding DNA: TGTGCCAGCAGGGCTGGGGGACAGGGATTCTCCTACGAGCAGTACTTC. Translation: CASRAGGQGFSYEQYF.

The sample holds one count of this clone. This chain connects TRBV6-6 to TRBJ2-5; D call uncertain. The CDR3 is 16 residues long. The germline V gene encodes CDR1 MNHNY and CDR2 SVGAGI (reference sequence). V lost 0 bases, J lost 0 bases, and 11 bases lay in between. CDR3 residues: CASSYSASRYQETQYF. CDR3 DNA: TGTGCCAGCAGTTACTCAGCTAGTAGGTACCAAGAGACCCAGTACTTC.

Comments on this clone: Here the CDR3 omits its conserved ending phenylalanine or tryptophan, so a read error is the likely source. The limits of the CDR3 on the DNA are not certain, so only TCRdb's listed CDR3 is given. V is TRBV5-4 and J is TRBJ2-7; TRBD1, as called in the table, went unchecked against the DNA. A total of 12 residues make up the CDR3, ends included. Germline V lookup: CDR1 SGHNT, CDR2 YYREEE (reference sequence). This CDR3 reads CASSLAGRREEL.

The genes are TRBV15 and TRBJ1-2, with TRBD1 identical over 9 bases. Germline assignment: CDR1 LNHNV and CDR2 YYDKDF (reference sequence). The CDR3 sequence is 15 residues long. The V segment lost 8 bases and the J segment 4 bases; nucleotides outside the gene matches: 11. The CDR3 DNA reads TGTGCCACCCCGGGACAGGGCTTTCGGGGCTATGGCTACACCTTC. Translated: CATPGQGFRGYGYTF.

The chain joins TRBV6-5 to TRBJ1-3; D is possibly TRBD1 (6 bases). V lost 5 bases and J 7 bases, leaving 15 bases between the germline ends. This CDR3 contains 14 residues. CDR1 is MNHEY, CDR2 SVGAGI, per germline. The CDR3 loop is CASSPYREGNTIYF. The CDR3, as DNA: TGTGCCAGCAGTCCATACAGGGAGGGGAACACCATATATTTT.

This clone was observed a handful of times. V gene TRBV11-2 combines with J gene TRBJ2-7; 7 nucleotides agree with TRBD1. CDR1 and CDR2 (germline): SGHAT, FQNNGV. The ends lost 5 bases at V and 2 bases at J; junction bases unmatched: 9. This CDR3 is built from 15 residues. CDR3 sequence: CASSTIRDRAYEQYF. The CDR3 nucleotides are TGTGCCAGCAGCACGATCCGGGACAGAGCCTACGAGCAGTACTTC.

The V and J genes are TRBV2 and TRBJ2-7; no firm D call. Germline CDR1 reads SNHLY; CDR2 reads FYNNEI. The V gene lost 4 bases and the J gene lost 2 bases, with 3 bases spanning the gap. The CDR3 consists of 11 residues. The DNA for the CDR3 is TGTGCCAGCAGTGTTACCTACGAGCAGTACTTC. This gives the protein CASSVTYEQYF.

This clone was seen only a few times. The chain has TRBV27 and TRBJ2-3, with 8 bases fitting TRBD1. The CDR3 consists of 13 residues. V shed 6 bases and J 1 base; nucleotides not matched to a gene: 0. CDR1 is MNHEY, CDR2 SMNVEV, per germline (reference sequence). The CDR3 DNA is TGTGCCAGCAGGGGACAGGGCACAGATACGCAGTATTTT. Protein product: CASRGQGTDTQYF.

V and J are TRBV6-6 and TRBJ2-1, with D possibly matching TRBD1 (6 bases). Between the trimmed V and J ends, which lost 6 bases and 2 bases, there was a span of 11 bases. There are 14 residues in the CDR3. Germline CDR1 reads MNHNY; CDR2 reads SVGAGI (reference sequence). DNA of the CDR3: TGTGCCAGCAGGGACGGGACAACCTACAATGAGCAGTTCTTC. Translation gives CASRDGTTYNEQFF.

The chain couples TRBV6-1 to TRBJ2-4; D not certain. The germline CDR1 and CDR2 sequences are MNHNS and SASEGT. The V end lost 1 base, the J end lost 2 bases, and 6 bases lay between the germline ends. CDR3 length: 14 amino acids. DNA of the CDR3: TGTGCCAGCAGTGAAGGAGGATCCAAAAACATTCAGTACTTC. Translating it yields CASSEGGSKNIQYF.

This clone was counted a few times. The CDR3: CASSVEGRLAETQYF. The DNA for the CDR3 is TGTGCCAGCAGCGTAGAGGGCAGACTAGCGGAGACCCAGTACTTC. V gene TRBV9 combines with J gene TRBJ2-5; 8 bases agree with TRBD2. V lost 0 bases, J lost 5 bases, and 6 bases stayed unmatched. The CDR3 length is 15 residues. From germline, CDR1 is SGDLS and CDR2 YYNGEE.

J is TRBJ1-1 and V is TRBV10-3; 9 nucleotides agree with TRBD1. The CDR3 runs 15 residues. Per the germline V gene, CDR1 is ENHRY and CDR2 is SYGVKD. The junction had 8 bases not matched to a gene; V was cut back by 6 bases and J by 3 bases. The CDR3 reads CAIRRQTGGDTEAFF. In nucleotides, the CDR3 is TGTGCCATCAGGCGTCAGACAGGGGGTGACACTGAAGCTTTCTTT.

V is TRBV19 and J is TRBJ2-7; perhaps TRBD1 as D (6 bases). Per germline, CDR1 LNHDA and CDR2 SQIVND (reference sequence). The CDR3 length is 14 residues. Between the trimmed V and J ends, which lost 4 bases and 1 base, there was a span of 11 bases. As DNA, the CDR3 is TGTGCCAGTAGTACGGACAGACTTTCCTACGAGCAGTACTTC. Translation: CASSTDRLSYEQYF.

The chain joins TRBV10-3 to TRBJ2-3, with 7 bases lining up with TRBD1. The CDR3 has 15 residues. The germline gives CDR1 ENHRY, CDR2 SYGVKD. V shed 2 bases, J shed 1 base, and the junction held 3 bases outside the gene matches. CDR3 region: CAISEQGDGTDTQYF. The CDR3 region has the DNA TGTGCCATCAGTGAGCAGGGGGACGGCACAGATACGCAGTATTTT.

The chain uses TRBV2 and TRBJ1-1; D is unclear. The CDR3 spans 12 residues. Germline CDR1 SNHLY, CDR2 FYNNEI. V was clipped by 5 bases and J by 4 bases, with 8 bases between them. CDR3 coding DNA: TGTGCCAGCAGTTACTCGGGCACTGAAGCTTTCTTT. Its protein is CASSYSGTEAFF.

V gene TRBV7-8 combines with J gene TRBJ2-5; TRBD2 matches 9 bases. V shed 2 bases, J shed 4 bases, and the junction held 5 bases outside the gene matches. The CDR3 loop spans 15 amino acids. Germline V gene sequence: CDR1 SGHVS, CDR2 FQNEAQ. The CDR3 nucleotides read TGTGCCAGCAGCTTACTTGCGGGGGGGCGAGAGACCCAGTACTTC. Its protein is CASSLLAGGRETQYF.

The genes are TRBV7-6 and TRBJ1-1, with TRBD1 as a possible D gene (5 bases). Trimming took off 5 bases at V and 10 bases at J, with 14 bases between the two ends. CDR3 length equals 12 residues. Germline-derived CDR1 and CDR2 are SGHVS and FNYEAQ. CDR3 bases: TGTGCCAGCAGCCCCCGGGGACTTTCAGCTTTCTTT. Its translation is CASSPRGLSAFF.

This clone was seen more than once but under ten times. The chain is built from TRBV9 and TRBJ1-6, with a tentative D call TRBD1 (5 bases). V lost 0 bases and J lost 4, with 5 bases in between. Germline V gene lookup returns CDR1 SGDLS and CDR2 YYNGEE. CDR3 length equals 14 residues. This CDR3 is CASSVAGYNSPLHF. CDR3 DNA: TGTGCCAGCAGCGTAGCAGGGTATAATTCACCCCTCCACTTT. The variable domain in full, completed from reference TRBV9 and TRBJ1-6, reads DSGVTQTPKHLITATGQRVTLRCSPRSGDLSVYWYQQSLDQGLQFLIQYYNGEERAKGNILERFSAQQFPDLHSELNLSSLELGDSALYFCASSVAGYNSPLHFGNGTRLTVT.

This sequence joins TRBV11-2 and TRBJ1-2, with D possibly TRBD1 on 5 matching bases. V was shortened by 0 bases and J by 4 bases, with 15 bases between the two germline ends. The CDR3 has 16 residues. The germline V gene encodes CDR1 SGHAT and CDR2 FQNNGV. CDR3 residues: CASSLDQGLGVYGYTF. As DNA, the CDR3 is TGTGCCAGCAGCTTAGATCAGGGTCTAGGAGTCTATGGCTACACCTTC.

The chain couples TRBV25-1 to TRBJ2-7; a possible D gene is TRBD1 (6 bases). This CDR3 region has 13 residues. Germline CDR1 and CDR2: MGHDK and SYGVNS. V lost 4 bases to trimming and J lost 3 bases, with 10 bases between them. In DNA form, the CDR3 reads TGTGCCAGCAGTGCCCAACAGGGCTACGAGCAGTACTTC. This codes for CASSAQQGYEQYF.

This clone appeared a few times. CDR3 nucleotides: TGTGCCAGCAGCCAAGATTGGGCCGGTGGGCAAGAGACCCAGTACTTC. Translating gives CASSQDWAGGQETQYF. The chain is built from TRBV4-2 and TRBJ2-5; the D is unclear. V lost 0 bases and J lost 2, with 13 bases in between. The CDR3 contains 16 residues. Germline lookup yields CDR1 LGHNA and CDR2 YNFKEQ.

The CDR3 sequence: CASSLAQGAGEQYF. The CDR3 region has the DNA TGCGCCAGCAGCTTGGCGCAGGGGGCAGGGGAGCAGTACTTC. J is TRBJ2-7 and V is TRBV5-1; 8 bases line up with TRBD1. Germline CDR1 is SGHRS and CDR2 is YFSETQ. The J segment lost 7 bases and the V segment lost 0 bases, leaving 6 bases of the junction unmatched. The CDR3 has 14 amino acids.

In this sample, this clone turned up a few times. This sequence joins TRBV19 and TRBJ1-1; 8 bases map to TRBD1. V lost 2 bases to trimming and J lost 3 bases; unmatched junction nucleotides: 5. The germline V gene has CDR1 LNHDA and CDR2 SQIVND (reference sequence). CDR3 length equals 15 residues. The CDR3 region has the DNA TGTGCCAGTAGTATACGAAGGGGACAGGACACTGAAGCTTTCTTT. Translated: CASSIRRGQDTEAFF.

This chain links TRBV7-9 with TRBJ2-1, with 8 positions matching TRBD1. Germline trimming cut 5 bases from V and 4 bases from J; bases unmatched to any gene: 10. This CDR3 is 16 amino acids long. Germline V gene sequence: CDR1 SEHNR, CDR2 FQNEAQ (reference sequence). CDR3: CASSRTGMELYNEQFF. The CDR3 DNA is TGTGCCAGCAGCCGGACAGGGATGGAATTGTACAATGAGCAGTTCTTC.

This clone has a handful of counts. Other DNA sequences within the sample encode an identical CDR3. V gene TRBV6-5 combines with J gene TRBJ2-2; D gene unclear. Trimming cost V 6 bases and J 1 base, with 3 bases left between them. The CDR3 loop spans 12 amino acids. The germline gives CDR1 MNHEY, CDR2 SVGAGI. The CDR3, as DNA: TGTGCCAGCAGCCTGAACACCGGGGAGCTGTTTTTT. Encoded protein: CASSLNTGELFF.

This chain uses TRBV28 with TRBJ2-1; 9 bases fit TRBD1. After removal of 5 bases from V and 5 bases from J, the junction contained 7 bases not matched to a gene. CDR1 MDHEN and CDR2 SYDVKM come from the germline V gene. This CDR3 comprises 15 residues. The CDR3 loop is CASSEGQGYHNEQFF. CDR3 nucleotide sequence: TGTGCCAGCAGTGAAGGACAGGGGTACCACAATGAGCAGTTCTTC.